These T cell receptor beta chains were read from a single sample in a study of cytomegalovirus exposure and HLA in healthy donors. The method was immunoSEQ multiplex PCR; TCRdb's version includes in-frame clones alone and lacks a portion of them. In the table there are around 150,000 clones, about two thirds of which are singletons. Specimen: PBMCs. These receptors came from a woman aged 25 to 39 in good health and CMV-seronegative. The CDR3 runs from the conserved cysteine through the conserved F or W. Each record gives: clone size, D gene, J gene, V gene, CDR3 protein, CDR3 DNA. D genes are given only for firm matches. Clone size is shown for a subset of rows, as once, few, many or a class of expanded clone.

abundance: NA; d_gene: NA; j_gene: TRBJ2-3; v_gene: TRBV11-2; CDR3aa: CASSFRNIPDTQYF; CDR3nt: TGTGCCAGCAGCTTCAGGAATATCCCAGATACGCAGTATTTT
abundance: few; d_gene: TRBD2; j_gene: TRBJ2-7; v_gene: TRBV11-2; CDR3aa: CASSSLAGGPDEQYF; CDR3nt: TGTGCCAGCAGCTCGCTAGCGGGAGGGCCGGACGAGCAGTACTTC
abundance: few; d_gene: TRBD2; j_gene: TRBJ2-3; v_gene: TRBV13; CDR3aa: CASRVLAGVLDTQYF; CDR3nt: TGTGCCAGCAGGGTCCTAGCGGGAGTTTTAGATACGCAGTATTTT
abundance: NA; d_gene: NA; j_gene: TRBJ2-1; v_gene: TRBV21-1; CDR3aa: CASSHGSEQFF; CDR3nt: TGTGCCTCCTCCCACGGGAGTGAGCAGTTCTTC
abundance: NA; d_gene: TRBD1; j_gene: TRBJ1-5; v_gene: TRBV10-3; CDR3aa: CATNQGDSQPQHF; CDR3nt: TGTGCCACCAATCAGGGGGACAGTCAGCCCCAGCATTTT
abundance: NA; d_gene: NA; j_gene: TRBJ2-7; v_gene: TRBV5-4; CDR3aa: CASSWFGSSYEQYF; CDR3nt: TGTGCCAGCAGCTGGTTCGGGAGCTCCTACGAGCAGTACTTC
abundance: NA; d_gene: NA; j_gene: TRBJ1-5; v_gene: TRBV15; CDR3aa: CATKAGVSRGPQHF; CDR3nt: TGTGCCACCAAGGCAGGGGTCTCCAGAGGGCCCCAGCATTTT
abundance: NA; d_gene: NA; j_gene: TRBJ2-1; v_gene: TRBV5-4; CDR3aa: CASSLVQRHNEQFF; CDR3nt: TGTGCCAGCAGCTTGGTTCAGCGGCACAATGAGCAGTTCTTC
abundance: NA; d_gene: NA; j_gene: TRBJ2-3; v_gene: TRBV5-6; CDR3aa: CASSLRSGADTQYF; CDR3nt: TGTGCCAGCAGCTTAAGATCAGGGGCAGATACGCAGTATTTT
abundance: once; d_gene: TRBD2; j_gene: TRBJ2-1; v_gene: TRBV4-2; CDR3aa: CASSPGTSGRVSYNEQFF; CDR3nt: TGTGCCAGCAGCCCGGGGACTAGCGGGAGGGTTTCCTACAATGAGCAGTTCTTC
abundance: NA; d_gene: NA; j_gene: TRBJ1-1; v_gene: TRBV29-1; CDR3aa: CSVATLMNTEAFF; CDR3nt: TGCAGCGTCGCGACTTTAATGAACACTGAAGCTTTCTTT
abundance: NA; d_gene: NA; j_gene: TRBJ1-4; v_gene: TRBV6-5; CDR3aa: CASTGLINEKLFF; CDR3nt: TGTGCCAGCACAGGACTTATAAATGAAAAACTGTTTTTT
abundance: NA; d_gene: NA; j_gene: TRBJ1-3; v_gene: TRBV4-2; CDR3aa: CASSQARTAGNTIYF; CDR3nt: TGTGCCAGCAGCCAAGCTCGTACTGCTGGAAACACCATATATTTT
abundance: NA; d_gene: NA; j_gene: TRBJ2-7; v_gene: TRBV19; CDR3aa: CASSATGYEQYF; CDR3nt: TGTGCCAGTAGTGCGACAGGCTACGAGCAGTACTTC
abundance: few; d_gene: NA; j_gene: TRBJ1-1; v_gene: TRBV18; CDR3aa: CASSPGWGRGRTEAFF; CDR3nt: TGTGCCAGCTCACCAGGTTGGGGCAGGGGTAGAACTGAAGCTTTCTTT
abundance: NA; d_gene: TRBD1; j_gene: TRBJ1-1; v_gene: TRBV7-2; CDR3aa: CASSSTGGITEAFF; CDR3nt: TGTGCCAGCAGCTCGACAGGGGGAATCACTGAAGCTTTCTTT
abundance: few; d_gene: NA; j_gene: TRBJ2-7; v_gene: TRBV2; CDR3aa: CASSSGIYEQYF; CDR3nt: TGTGCCAGCAGTTCAGGCATCTACGAGCAGTACTTC
abundance: once; d_gene: TRBD1; j_gene: TRBJ1-4; v_gene: TRBV6-5; CDR3aa: CASSYSSGTGDEKLFF; CDR3nt: TGTGCCAGCAGTTACTCCTCCGGGACAGGGGATGAAAAACTGTTTTTT
abundance: NA; d_gene: NA; j_gene: TRBJ2-1; v_gene: TRBV6-1; CDR3aa: CASSLVGDNEQFF; CDR3nt: TGTGCCAGCAGCTTGGTCGGGGACAATGAGCAGTTCTTC
abundance: once; d_gene: NA; j_gene: TRBJ1-2; v_gene: TRBV27; CDR3aa: CASSIRRGAVNYGYTF; CDR3nt: TGTGCCAGCAGTATCCGACGGGGGGCGGTTAACTATGGCTACACCTTC